Included here is one T cell receptor (beta chain) sequence, with context. Its target is not known. The CDR3 regions of TCR beta were amplified from RNA transcripts. TCR CDR3 regions were first amplified by RT-PCR with HTBI primers. TCRdb re-derived calls from the multiplex PCR reads in MiXCR, one entry per CDR3 protein. The data hold over 200,000 distinct CDR3 sequences, with about 14% observed a single time. These data belong to a study of T cells in Graves' hyperthyroidism and ophthalmopathy. Whole-study context: Peripheral blood specimens were obtained at initial diagnosis, prior to any treatment. Findings and limits, study-wide: Blood also held most thyroid clonotypes expanded beyond 0.001. Ophthalmopathy was predicted by the model a median of roughly 6.6 months ahead of onset.

Deletions cut 1 base from V and 5 bases from J, with 14 bases between. The CDR3 sequence is 16 residues long. In germline, CDR1 is MGHRA, CDR2 YSYEKL. The chain recombines TRBV4-1 with TRBJ1-4; D gene unclear. The receptor was isolated from a woman in her 40s with Graves' hyperthyroidism that later progressed to Graves' ophthalmopathy. Sequenced: blood. The CDR3: CASSQVYRKTNEKLFF. The CDR3 bases are TGCGCCAGCAGCCAAGTATATAGGAAGACAAATGAAAAACTGTTTTTT.